The following is a T cell receptor (beta chain) sequence with its context. This sample is part of a study of blood T cell repertoires in COVID-19. Study-wide background: The samples span acute and convalescent COVID-19 from the United States, Italy and Spain. The cDNA or gDNA used as material had been derived from T cells, B-cell-depleted T cells, or PBMCs.

The CDR3 extends over 15 amino acids. Germline loops: CDR1 SGHRS, CDR2 YFSETQ. The V gene lost 4 bases and the J gene lost 9 bases, with 20 bases spanning the gap. As originally analysed: Reference gene primer amplification gave nucleated cell count estimates. Sequenced by immunoSEQ multiplex PCR; TCRdb stores in-frame clones only, minus some. D and trimming were read from the DNA, whereas the V and J calls and clone size are those reported in that table. The sample lists roughly 260,000 clones, about 85% occurring once. The sequence was obtained from a woman in her fifties or sixties who had recovered from COVID-19. Sample: peripheral blood. This chain links TRBV5-1 with TRBJ2-1; D is possibly TRBD1 (6 bases). The CDR3 loop is CASSGTLQGISEQFF. The CDR3 bases are TGCGCCAGCAGCGGAACTCTCCAGGGGATAAGTGAGCAGTTCTTC.